The rows below give T cell receptor beta chains drawn from one sample of a study of response to subunit inactivated influenza vaccine. TCRdb ran MiXCR on the RT-PCR reads and lists one entry per CDR3 protein. The table has about 650,000 distinct CDR3 sequences, about 14% seen once; the top ten hold 6.5% to 8%. The sample was PBMCs from blood, taken 14 days before vaccination. The receptors derive from a man aged 50-59 years who received an inactivated influenza vaccine. CDR3s include the opening cysteine and the closing phenylalanine or tryptophan. A D gene is named only where the DNA matches it firmly. A row's size may be missing; if present it is once, few, many or a size class.

size: many
V: TRBV12-3/TRBV12-4
D: NA
J: TRBJ2-7
CDR3: CASSLADGQPEYF
DNA: TGTGCCAGCAGTTTAGCGGACGGCCAGCCCGAGTACTTC

size: few
V: TRBV20-1
D: NA
J: TRBJ1-5
CDR3: CSALRDKNQPQHF
DNA: TGCAGTGCCCTCCGGGACAAGAATCAGCCCCAGCATTTT

size: NA
V: TRBV29-1
D: NA
J: TRBJ1-2
CDR3: CSVELGSGYTF
DNA: TGCAGCGTTGAACTCGGTTCTGGCTACACCTTC

size: many
V: TRBV6-2/TRBV6-3
D: NA
J: TRBJ2-2
CDR3: CASSYELGAETNTGELFF
DNA: TGTGCCAGCAGTTATGAGCTCGGAGCGGAAACGAACACCGGGGAGCTGTTTTTT

size: NA
V: TRBV6-1
D: NA
J: TRBJ2-7
CDR3: CASTPSGRMGEQYF
DNA: TGTGCCAGCACCCCCTCGGGTAGAATGGGCGAGCAGTACTTC

size: few
V: TRBV20-1
D: NA
J: TRBJ2-5
CDR3: CSANIHGEETQYF
DNA: TGCAGTGCTAACATACACGGAGAAGAGACCCAGTACTTC

size: NA
V: TRBV5-1
D: NA
J: TRBJ2-5
CDR3: CASSDPAGNQETQYF
DNA: TGCGCCAGCAGTGATCCAGCGGGTAACCAAGAGACCCAGTACTTC

size: few
V: TRBV5-1
D: NA
J: TRBJ2-3
CDR3: CASSPMGAGRDDTQYF
DNA: TGCGCCAGCAGCCCGATGGGGGCCGGGCGGGACGATACGCAGTATTTT

size: NA
V: TRBV30
D: TRBD1
J: TRBJ2-5
CDR3: CAWSVRGTADF
DNA: TGTGCCTGGAGTGTACGTGGGACAGCGGACTTC

size: NA
V: TRBV6-1
D: NA
J: TRBJ2-7
CDR3: CASIPVGPYSYEQYF
DNA: TGTGCCAGCATCCCTGTGGGGCCCTACTCCTACGAGCAGTACTTC